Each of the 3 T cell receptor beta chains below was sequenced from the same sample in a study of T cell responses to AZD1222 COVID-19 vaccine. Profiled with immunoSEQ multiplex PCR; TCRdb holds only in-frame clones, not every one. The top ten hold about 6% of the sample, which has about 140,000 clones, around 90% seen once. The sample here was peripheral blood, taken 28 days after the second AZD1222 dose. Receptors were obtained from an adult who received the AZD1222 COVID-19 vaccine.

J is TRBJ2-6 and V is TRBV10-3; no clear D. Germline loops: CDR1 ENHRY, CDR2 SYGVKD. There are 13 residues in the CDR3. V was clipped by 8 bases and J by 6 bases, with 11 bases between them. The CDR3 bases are TGTGCCATCCGGATGCCCAAGGCCAACGTCCTGACTTTC. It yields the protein CAIRMPKANVLTF.

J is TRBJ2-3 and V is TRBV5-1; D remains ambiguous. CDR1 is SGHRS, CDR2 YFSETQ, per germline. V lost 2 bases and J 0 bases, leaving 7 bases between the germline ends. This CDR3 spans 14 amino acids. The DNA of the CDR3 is TGCGCCAGCAGCTTAAGGGCTAGCACAGATACGCAGTATTTT. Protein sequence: CASSLRASTDTQYF.

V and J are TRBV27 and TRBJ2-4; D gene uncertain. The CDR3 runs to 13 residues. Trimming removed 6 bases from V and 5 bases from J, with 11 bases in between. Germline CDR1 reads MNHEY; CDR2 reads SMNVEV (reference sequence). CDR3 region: CASSGGIENIQYF. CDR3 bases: TGTGCCAGCAGCGGCGGTATTGAAAACATTCAGTACTTC.